A single sample is the source of the 21 T cell receptor beta chains below, sequenced in a study of CD8+ T cells in alopecia areata. RNA was extracted and reverse transcribed into cDNA as the sequencing template. TCRdb's copy holds only in-frame clones and misses some; the assay was immunoSEQ multiplex PCR. The repertoire has approximately 99,000 clones, roughly 64% of them found once; the top ten carry around 20%. The sequenced sample consisted of CD8+ T cells sorted from blood. These receptors were taken from a human donor in good health.

Comment on this clone: This sample includes further DNA sequences coding for the same CDR3. CDR3 sequence (DNA): TGTGCCAGCAGCTTCGGGCAGTCCTACGAGCAGTACTTC. As protein: CASSFGQSYEQYF. V is TRBV11-2 and J is TRBJ2-7; D gene ambiguous. Between the trimmed V and J ends, which lost 3 bases and 1 base, there was a span of 7 bases. The CDR3 is 13 residues long. Germline V gene lookup returns CDR1 SGHAT and CDR2 FQNNGV.

The chain has TRBV28 and TRBJ2-7; D might be TRBD2 (6 bases). The germline gives CDR1 MDHEN, CDR2 SYDVKM. The CDR3 has 13 residues. V lost 4 bases and J lost 3, with 10 bases in between. The CDR3 here is CASSSGLNYEQYF. CDR3 coding DNA: TGTGCCAGCAGTTCGGGACTGAACTACGAGCAGTACTTC. The whole variable domain, filled in from reference TRBV28 and TRBJ2-7, reads DVKVTQSSRYLVKRTGEKVFLECVQDMDHENMFWYRQDPGLGLRLIYFSYDVKMKEKGDIPEGYSVSREKKERFSLILESASTNQTSMYLCASSSGLNYEQYFGPGTRLTVT.

This clone has only a few counts. The chain has TRBV5-6 and TRBJ2-1, with 8 bases aligning to TRBD1. The CDR3 is made up of 13 amino acids. The V segment lost 2 bases and the J segment 10 bases; nucleotides outside the gene matches: 5. CDR1 and CDR2 (germline): SGHDT, YYEEEE. CDR3 loop: CASSFRRQGEQFF. Here the CDR3 DNA reads TGTGCCAGCAGCTTCCGTAGACAGGGGGAGCAGTTCTTC.

This clone occurred a few times. V gene TRBV7-9 combines with J gene TRBJ2-1; D uncertain. Trimming pared 6 bases from V and 5 bases from J, leaving 17 bases between. CDR1 SEHNR and CDR2 FQNEAQ come from the germline V gene (reference sequence). CDR3 length: 15 residues. CDR3 residues: CASSLSSGPNNEQFF. The CDR3 DNA reads as TGTGCCAGCAGTCTGAGTTCGGGCCCCAACAATGAGCAGTTCTTC.

This chain joins TRBV9 and TRBJ2-6; D is unclear. Trimming shortened V by 0 bases and J by 2 bases, and 9 bases separated the two germline ends. CDR3 length: 16 amino acids. Germline CDR1 is SGDLS and CDR2 is YYNGEE. CDR3 protein: CASSVVGDPGANVLTF. The CDR3 DNA sequence: TGTGCCAGCAGCGTAGTCGGAGACCCTGGGGCCAACGTCCTGACTTTC.

The rearrangement joins TRBV13 to TRBJ2-1, with 16 bases identical to TRBD2. Germline V gene sequence: CDR1 PRHDT, CDR2 FYEKMQ (reference sequence). This CDR3 contains 16 residues. V dropped 4 bases and J dropped 13; count of bases not matched to a gene: 10. CDR3 in amino acids: CASSWPGLAGGPVQFF. DNA of the CDR3: TGTGCCAGCAGCTGGCCGGGACTAGCGGGGGGGCCGGTACAGTTCTTC.

This clone was seen just once. The rearrangement joins TRBV12-5 to TRBJ2-3; D is unclear. Trimming cost V 7 bases and J 1 base, with 9 bases left between them. This CDR3 comprises 13 residues. Germline V lookup: CDR1 LGHNT, CDR2 FRNRAP. CDR3 DNA sequence: TGTGCTAGTGAAGGGCTCCGCACAGATACGCAGTATTTT. Protein: CASEGLRTDTQYF. Full variable domain (outside the CDR3, taken from reference TRBV12-5 and TRBJ2-3): DARVTQTPRHKVTEMGQEVTMRCQPILGHNTVFWYRQTMMQGLELLAYFRNRAPLDDSGMPKDRFSAEMPDATLATLKIQPSEPRDSAVYFCASEGLRTDTQYFGPGTRLTVL.

V usage is TRBV11-2 and J usage is TRBJ2-3, with D perhaps TRBD2 (6 bases). CDR3 length equals 12 residues. In germline, CDR1 is SGHAT, CDR2 FQNNGV. V was cut by 3 bases and J by 6 bases, with 7 bases left in between. This CDR3 is CASSFGGDTQYF. CDR3 DNA sequence: TGTGCCAGCAGCTTTGGAGGGGATACGCAGTATTTT.

CDR3 region: CASSQHWSSGANVLTF. In DNA, the CDR3 is TGCGCCAGCAGCCAACACTGGAGCTCTGGGGCCAACGTCCTGACTTTC. This chain links TRBV4-3 with TRBJ2-6; D not certain. Germline V CDR1 and CDR2: LGHNA, YSLEER. The V and J ends lost 2 bases and 0 bases respectively, with 8 bases between them. This CDR3 is 16 amino acids long.

This chain links TRBV29-1 with TRBJ2-7; 10 bases match TRBD1. Germline V gene lookup returns CDR1 SQVTM and CDR2 ANQGSEA. The CDR3 runs to 15 residues. Trimming removed 1 base from V and 6 bases from J; junction bases left unmatched: 9. The CDR3 nucleotides read TGCAGCGTTGAAGCGTCCGGGACAGGGGTGGGCGAGCAGTACTTC. Translation: CSVEASGTGVGEQYF.

This clone was observed a few times. This chain connects TRBV4-1 to TRBJ1-5; TRBD1 might be the D (5 bases). Trimming took 0 bases from V and 6 from J, leaving 18 bases between them. Germline V gene lookup returns CDR1 MGHRA and CDR2 YSYEKL. The CDR3 is 17 amino acids. The CDR3 region is CASSQDDRGGRSQPQHF. DNA for the CDR3: TGCGCCAGCAGCCAAGATGATAGGGGCGGTCGTAGTCAGCCCCAGCATTTT.

This chain uses TRBV30 with TRBJ1-5, with 10 nucleotides matching TRBD1. This CDR3 region has 14 residues. After removal of 3 bases from V and 5 bases from J, the junction contained 4 bases not matched to a gene. CDR1 is GTSNPN and CDR2 is SVGIG in the germline V gene (reference sequence). The CDR3 sequence is CAWSLTGGDQPQHF. CDR3 bases: TGTGCCTGGAGCCTGACAGGGGGCGATCAGCCCCAGCATTTT. Full variable domain (rest looked up from reference TRBV30 and TRBJ1-5): SQTIHQWPATLVQPVGSPLSLECTVEGTSNPNLYWYRQAAGRGLQLLFYSVGIGQISSEVPQNLSASRPQDRQFILSSKKLLLSDSGFYLCAWSLTGGDQPQHFGDGTRLSIL.

The rearrangement uses TRBV7-9 and TRBJ2-1; the D is unclear. Germline assignment: CDR1 SEHNR and CDR2 FQNEAQ (reference sequence). V lost 3 bases and J lost 3, with 3 bases in between. The CDR3 runs 12 residues. CDR3 DNA sequence: TGTGCCAGCAGCTTTGGCTACAATGAGCAGTTCTTC. This sequence encodes CASSFGYNEQFF.

V gene TRBV4-2 combines with J gene TRBJ2-3; 8 bases agree with TRBD2. This CDR3 is 15 amino acids long. Unmatched junction bases numbered 8, after V lost 8 bases and J lost 1 base. CDR1 and CDR2 from the germline V gene are LGHNA and YNFKEQ. CDR3 amino acids: CASGNGGAGTDTQYF. CDR3 coding DNA: TGTGCCAGCGGGAACGGGGGGGCCGGCACAGATACGCAGTATTTT.

The rearrangement uses TRBV9 and TRBJ1-6, with 9 bases aligning to TRBD1. The CDR3 is 18 residues long. J was trimmed by 0 bases and V by 3 bases; bases with no gene match: 7. Germline lookup yields CDR1 SGDLS and CDR2 YYNGEE. CDR3 coding DNA: TGTGCCAGCAGCGATCGGACAGGGGAGAGCTCCTATAATTCACCCCTCCACTTT. It is translated as CASSDRTGESSYNSPLHF. Filled out from reference TRBV9 and TRBJ1-6, the complete variable domain reads DSGVTQTPKHLITATGQRVTLRCSPRSGDLSVYWYQQSLDQGLQFLIQYYNGEERAKGNILERFSAQQFPDLHSELNLSSLELGDSALYFCASSDRTGESSYNSPLHFGNGTRLTVT.

Written as DNA, the CDR3 is TGTGCCAGCAGCGTAGCGGGGGATGCTACCGAGACCCAGTACTTC. Its translation: CASSVAGDATETQYF. The chain employs TRBV2 and TRBJ2-5, with 9 bases matching TRBD2. The CDR3 runs to 15 residues. In germline, CDR1 is SNHLY, CDR2 FYNNEI. The ends lost 6 bases at V and 5 bases at J; junction bases unmatched: 10.

This clone was seen a handful of times. The chain recombines TRBV13 with TRBJ2-2, with no clear D. This CDR3 has 12 residues. V lost 6 bases to trimming and J lost 1 base, with 3 bases between them. CDR1 and CDR2 from the germline V gene are PRHDT and FYEKMQ (reference sequence). The CDR3 region is CASSQNTGELFF. DNA of the CDR3: TGTGCCAGCAGTCAGAACACCGGGGAGCTGTTTTTT.

As DNA, the CDR3 is TGTGCCAGCGTGGACCAGTACAATGAGCAGTTCTTC. The encoded protein is CASVDQYNEQFF. The rearrangement joins TRBV7-9 to TRBJ2-1, with D hard to call. Trimming removed 8 bases at V and 4 bases at J, with 9 bases between. The germline V gene has CDR1 SEHNR and CDR2 FQNEAQ (reference sequence). This CDR3 has 12 amino acids.

This clone was counted only a few times. The chain recombines TRBV27 with TRBJ1-1; D ambiguous. The CDR3 extends over 14 amino acids. Trimming removed 5 bases at V and 0 bases at J, with 10 bases between. Germline CDR1 MNHEY, CDR2 SMNVEV (reference sequence). The CDR3 nucleotides are TGTGCCAGCAGTGTTCGAGGGCTGAACACTGAAGCTTTCTTT. Translation gives CASSVRGLNTEAFF.

The rearrangement uses TRBV13 and TRBJ2-5, with D possibly TRBD1 on 6 matching bases. Trimming removed 7 bases at V and 2 bases at J, with 14 bases between. This CDR3 contains 14 residues. Germline CDR1 and CDR2: PRHDT and FYEKMQ (reference sequence). The CDR3, as DNA: TGTGCCAGCAACAGCAGGGACAAGCAAGAGACCCAGTACTTC. Encoded protein: CASNSRDKQETQYF. The whole variable domain, filled in from reference TRBV13 and TRBJ2-5, reads AAGVIQSPRHLIKEKRETATLKCYPIPRHDTVYWYQQGPGQDPQFLISFYEKMQSDKGSIPDRFSAQQFSDYHSELNMSSLELGDSALYFCASNSRDKQETQYFGPGTRLLVL.

This clone was found a few times. The chain recombines TRBV15 with TRBJ2-7; D is undetermined. Germline loops: CDR1 LNHNV, CDR2 YYDKDF (reference sequence). Trimming stripped 3 bases from V and 3 bases from J, with 9 bases between. The CDR3 is 13 amino acids. The CDR3 DNA reads as TGTGCCACCAGCAGGGGTATTGGCTACGAGCAGTACTTC. Amino acid sequence: CATSRGIGYEQYF.